The 9 T cell receptor beta chains below were found in one sample sequenced in a study of technical replicates of blood from a handful of donors. Assay: immunoSEQ multiplex PCR; the TCRdb copy retains only in-frame clones and omits some. The sample has around 84,000 clones, roughly 97% seen once. The sample taken for sequencing was T cells isolated from PBMCs. Receptor source: a human donor in good health.

This sequence joins TRBV5-1 and TRBJ2-2, with D tentatively TRBD1 (6 bases). The germline CDR1 and CDR2 sequences are SGHRS and YFSETQ. V lost 4 bases to trimming and J lost 2 bases, with 9 bases between them. This CDR3 spans 14 amino acids. CDR3 DNA sequence: TGCGCCAGCAGCCTGGACAGCAACACCGGGGAGCTGTTTTTT. Protein sequence: CASSLDSNTGELFF.

This clone was seen a single time. The V call is TRBV19, the J call TRBJ1-1; D not certain. The length of the CDR3 is 14 residues. Trimming cost V 7 bases and J 3 bases, with 15 bases left between them. Germline-derived CDR1 and CDR2 are LNHDA and SQIVND (reference sequence). The CDR3 DNA follows: TGTGCCAGTATGGCCGGGGTGTTAGACACTGAAGCTTTCTTT. Protein product: CASMAGVLDTEAFF.

V and J are TRBV14 and TRBJ1-2; D perhaps matches TRBD1 (6 bases). CDR3 size: 15 residues. With 0 bases removed from V and 3 bases from J, the gap between germline ends came to 11 bases. Germline values: CDR1 SGHDN, CDR2 FVKESK. The CDR3, as DNA: TGTGCCAGCAGCCAAGATCACGGGGGGCACTATGGCTACACCTTC. Translated, it gives CASSQDHGGHYGYTF.

The chain uses TRBV28 and TRBJ2-2, with 7 bases that match TRBD2. Germline lookup yields CDR1 MDHEN and CDR2 SYDVKM. Trimming took 6 bases from V and 2 from J; bases not matched to a gene: 12. This CDR3 has 17 amino acids. In DNA form, the CDR3 reads TGTGCCAGCAGGCGCCAGCGGGAAAGGGCCAACACCGGGGAGCTGTTTTTT. This gives the protein CASRRQRERANTGELFF.

Here the CDR3 reads CATRAPSNSPLHF. The CDR3 DNA reads TGTGCCACTCGCGCTCCCTCGAATTCACCCCTCCACTTT. The chain recombines TRBV6-5 with TRBJ1-6; the D is unclear. This CDR3 is built from 13 residues. Looked up from germline, CDR1 is MNHEY and CDR2 is SVGAGI. V was pared by 10 bases and J by 7 bases, with 14 bases between.

The V call is TRBV4-1, the J call TRBJ1-2; a weak D match, TRBD1 (6 bases). Germline assignment: CDR1 MGHRA and CDR2 YSYEKL. The CDR3 consists of 12 residues. The V gene lost 10 bases and the J gene lost 2 bases, with 11 bases spanning the gap. CDR3 DNA sequence: TGCGCCACCAGGACAGCGAACTATGGCTACACCTTC. Translated, it gives CATRTANYGYTF.

This rearrangement joins TRBV29-1 to TRBJ1-1; 7 nucleotides match TRBD1. The CDR3 is made up of 14 amino acids. Trimming took 7 bases from V and 8 from J; bases not matched to a gene: 16. In germline, CDR1 is SQVTM, CDR2 ANQGSEA. The CDR3, as DNA: TGCAGCGCTGGCCCCTGGGACAGCGCCTCAGAAGCTTTCTTT. It specifies CSAGPWDSASEAFF.

There are a few counts of this clone. The chain uses TRBV10-1 and TRBJ1-1; no reliable D call. This CDR3 is built from 13 residues. CDR1 and CDR2 from the germline V gene are WNHNN and SYGVQD (reference sequence). Trimming removed 5 bases from V and 2 bases from J, with 9 bases in between. The CDR3: CASSLGINTEAFF. CDR3 DNA sequence: TGCGCCAGCAGTCTCGGGATCAACACTGAAGCTTTCTTT.

The chain couples TRBV13 to TRBJ2-1; D is perhaps TRBD2 (6 bases). Trimming left V 3 bases short and J 7 bases short, with 10 bases between. This CDR3 spans 13 amino acids. Per germline, CDR1 PRHDT and CDR2 FYEKMQ (reference sequence). This CDR3 is CASSLAGRNEQFF. CDR3 nucleotide sequence: TGTGCCAGCAGCTTGGCGGGGAGGAATGAGCAGTTCTTC.